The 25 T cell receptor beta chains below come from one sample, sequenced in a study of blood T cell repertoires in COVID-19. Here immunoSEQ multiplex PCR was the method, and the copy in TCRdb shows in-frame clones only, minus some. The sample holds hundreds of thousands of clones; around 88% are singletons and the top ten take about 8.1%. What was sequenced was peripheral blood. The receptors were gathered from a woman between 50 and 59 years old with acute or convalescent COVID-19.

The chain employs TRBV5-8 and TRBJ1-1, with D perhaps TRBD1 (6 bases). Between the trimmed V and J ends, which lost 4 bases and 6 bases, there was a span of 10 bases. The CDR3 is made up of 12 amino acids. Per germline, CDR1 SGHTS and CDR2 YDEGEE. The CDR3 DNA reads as TGTGCCAGCAGCCCCAGGACAGCTGAAGCTTTCTTT. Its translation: CASSPRTAEAFF.

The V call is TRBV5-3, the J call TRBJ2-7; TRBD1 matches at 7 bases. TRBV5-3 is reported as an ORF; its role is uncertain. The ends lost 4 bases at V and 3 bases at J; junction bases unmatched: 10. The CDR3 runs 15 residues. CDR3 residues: CARSRPDRPHYEQYF. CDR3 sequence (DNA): TGTGCCAGAAGCAGGCCGGACAGGCCCCACTACGAGCAGTACTTC.

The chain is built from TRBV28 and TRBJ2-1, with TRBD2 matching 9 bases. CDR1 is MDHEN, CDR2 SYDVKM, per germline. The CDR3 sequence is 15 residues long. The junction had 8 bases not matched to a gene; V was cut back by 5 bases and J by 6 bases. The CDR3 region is CASSTRTSVSNEQFF. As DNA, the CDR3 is TGTGCCAGCAGTACTCGGACTAGCGTCAGCAATGAGCAGTTCTTC.

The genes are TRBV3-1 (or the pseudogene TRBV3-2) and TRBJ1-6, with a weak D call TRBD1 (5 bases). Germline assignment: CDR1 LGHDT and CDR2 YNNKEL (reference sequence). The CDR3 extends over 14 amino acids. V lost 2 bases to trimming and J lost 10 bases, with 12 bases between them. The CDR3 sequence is CASSQRRDRSPLHF. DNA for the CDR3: TGTGCCAGCAGCCAAAGGAGGGACCGGTCACCCCTCCACTTT.

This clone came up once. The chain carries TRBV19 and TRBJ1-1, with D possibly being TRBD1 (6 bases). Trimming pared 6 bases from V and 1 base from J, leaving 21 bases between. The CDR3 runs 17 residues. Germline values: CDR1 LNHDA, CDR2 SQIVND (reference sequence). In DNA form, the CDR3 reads TGTGCCAGTAGGGGGGGGGCAGCCAGGTATCGGAACACTGAAGCTTTCTTT. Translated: CASRGGAARYRNTEAFF. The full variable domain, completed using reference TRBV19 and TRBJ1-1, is DGGITQSPKYLFRKEGQNVTLSCEQNLNHDAMYWYRQDPGQGLRLIYYSQIVNDFQKGDIAEGYSVSREKKESFPLTVTSAQKNPTAFYLCASRGGAARYRNTEAFFGQGTRLTVV.

The CDR3 bases are TGTGCCAGTACGCCACAGGGGGCTGGTAGAAACACCATATATTTT. Translated: CASTPQGAGRNTIYF. The chain recombines TRBV6-5 with TRBJ1-3, with TRBD1 matching over 9 bases. The CDR3 sequence is 15 residues long. Trimming took 9 bases from V and 5 from J; bases not matched to a gene: 11. Germline V gene sequence: CDR1 MNHEY, CDR2 SVGAGI.

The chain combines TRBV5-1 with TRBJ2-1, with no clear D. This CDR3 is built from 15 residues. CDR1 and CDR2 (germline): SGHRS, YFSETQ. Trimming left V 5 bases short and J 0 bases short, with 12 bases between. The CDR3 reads CASRIGYSSYNEQFF. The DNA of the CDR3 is TGCGCCAGCAGAATTGGGTACAGCTCCTACAATGAGCAGTTCTTC.

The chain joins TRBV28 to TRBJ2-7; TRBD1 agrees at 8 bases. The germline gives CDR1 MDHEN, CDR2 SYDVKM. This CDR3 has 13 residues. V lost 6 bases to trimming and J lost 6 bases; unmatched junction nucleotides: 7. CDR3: CASRLGQGSEQYF. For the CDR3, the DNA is TGTGCCAGCAGGCTCGGACAGGGTTCCGAGCAGTACTTC.

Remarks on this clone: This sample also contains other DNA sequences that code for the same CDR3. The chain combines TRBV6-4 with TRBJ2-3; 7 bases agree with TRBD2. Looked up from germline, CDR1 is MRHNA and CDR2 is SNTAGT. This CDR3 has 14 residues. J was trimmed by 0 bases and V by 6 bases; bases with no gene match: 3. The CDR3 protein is CASSPGGSTDTQYF. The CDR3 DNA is TGTGCCAGCAGCCCGGGAGGTAGCACAGATACGCAGTATTTT.

The CDR3 sequence: CASSGPSSASWHEQFF. CDR3 DNA sequence: TGTGCCAGCAGCGGCCCCTCTAGCGCGAGTTGGCATGAGCAGTTCTTC. The chain carries TRBV13 and TRBJ2-1, with D possibly TRBD2 on 6 matching bases. Deletions cut 5 bases from V and 8 bases from J, with 22 bases between. The V gene's germline CDR1 is PRHDT and CDR2 FYEKMQ (reference sequence). The CDR3 totals 16 residues.

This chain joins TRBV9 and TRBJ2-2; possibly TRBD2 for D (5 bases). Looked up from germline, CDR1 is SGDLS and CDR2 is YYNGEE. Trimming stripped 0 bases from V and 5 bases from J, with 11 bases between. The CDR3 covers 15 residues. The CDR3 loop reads CASSVDHRETGELFF. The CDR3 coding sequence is TGTGCCAGCAGCGTAGATCACCGGGAAACCGGGGAGCTGTTTTTT.

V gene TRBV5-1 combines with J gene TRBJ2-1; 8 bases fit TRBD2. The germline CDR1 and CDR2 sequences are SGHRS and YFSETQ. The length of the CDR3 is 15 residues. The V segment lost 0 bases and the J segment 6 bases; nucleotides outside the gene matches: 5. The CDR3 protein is CASSLEAGAGNEQFF. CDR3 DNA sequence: TGCGCCAGCAGCTTGGAAGCGGGGGCCGGCAATGAGCAGTTCTTC.

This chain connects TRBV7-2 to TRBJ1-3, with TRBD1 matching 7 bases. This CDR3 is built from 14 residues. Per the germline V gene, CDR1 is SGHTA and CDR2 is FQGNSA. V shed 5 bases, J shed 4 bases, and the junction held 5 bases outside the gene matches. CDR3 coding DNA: TGTGCCAGCAGCATGGGACAGCGGGGAAACACCATATATTTT. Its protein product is CASSMGQRGNTIYF.

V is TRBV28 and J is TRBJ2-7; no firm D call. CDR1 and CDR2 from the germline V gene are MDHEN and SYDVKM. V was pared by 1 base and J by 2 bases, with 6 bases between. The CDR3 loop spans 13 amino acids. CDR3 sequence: CASSLLSAYEQYF. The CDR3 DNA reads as TGTGCCAGCAGTTTATTATCCGCCTACGAGCAGTACTTC.

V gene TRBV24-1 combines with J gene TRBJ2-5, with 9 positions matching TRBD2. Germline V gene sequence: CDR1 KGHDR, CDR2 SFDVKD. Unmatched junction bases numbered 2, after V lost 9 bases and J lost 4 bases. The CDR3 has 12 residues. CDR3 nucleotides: TGTGCCACCGGGACTAGCACAGAGACCCAGTACTTC. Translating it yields CATGTSTETQYF.

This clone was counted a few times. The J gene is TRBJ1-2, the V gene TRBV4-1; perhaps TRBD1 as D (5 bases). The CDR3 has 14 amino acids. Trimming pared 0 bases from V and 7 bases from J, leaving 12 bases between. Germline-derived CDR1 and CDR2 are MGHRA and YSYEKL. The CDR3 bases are TGCGCCAGCAGCCAAGATGTCCAGGGCCCTGGCTACACCTTC. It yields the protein CASSQDVQGPGYTF.

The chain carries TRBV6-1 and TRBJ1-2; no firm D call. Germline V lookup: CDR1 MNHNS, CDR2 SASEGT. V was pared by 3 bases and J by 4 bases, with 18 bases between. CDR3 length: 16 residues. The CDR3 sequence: CASSDPLEGGVYGYTF. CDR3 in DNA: TGTGCCAGCAGTGATCCCTTGGAGGGTGGAGTCTATGGCTACACCTTC.

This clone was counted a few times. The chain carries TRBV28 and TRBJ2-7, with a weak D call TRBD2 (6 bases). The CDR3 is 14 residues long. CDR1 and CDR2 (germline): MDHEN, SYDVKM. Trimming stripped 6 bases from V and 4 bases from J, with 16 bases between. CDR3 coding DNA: TGTGCCAGCAGACCTGGAGGGCCCAGATACGAGCAGTACTTC. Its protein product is CASRPGGPRYEQYF. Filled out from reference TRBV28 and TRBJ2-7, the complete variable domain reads DVKVTQSSRYLVKRTGEKVFLECVQDMDHENMFWYRQDPGLGLRLIYFSYDVKMKEKGDIPEGYSVSREKKERFSLILESASTNQTSMYLCASRPGGPRYEQYFGPGTRLTVT.

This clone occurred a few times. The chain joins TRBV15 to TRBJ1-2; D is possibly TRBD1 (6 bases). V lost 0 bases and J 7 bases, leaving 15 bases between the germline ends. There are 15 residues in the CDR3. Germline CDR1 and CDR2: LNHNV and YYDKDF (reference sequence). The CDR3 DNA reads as TGTGCCACCAGCAGAGATTCGAGACAGGAAGGTGGCTACACCTTC. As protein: CATSRDSRQEGGYTF.

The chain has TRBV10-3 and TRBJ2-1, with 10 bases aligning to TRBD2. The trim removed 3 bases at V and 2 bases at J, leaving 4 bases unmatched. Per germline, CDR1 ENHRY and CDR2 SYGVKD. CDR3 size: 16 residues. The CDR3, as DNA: TGTGCCATCAGTGACACTAGCGGGACCGCCTACAATGAGCAGTTCTTC. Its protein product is CAISDTSGTAYNEQFF.

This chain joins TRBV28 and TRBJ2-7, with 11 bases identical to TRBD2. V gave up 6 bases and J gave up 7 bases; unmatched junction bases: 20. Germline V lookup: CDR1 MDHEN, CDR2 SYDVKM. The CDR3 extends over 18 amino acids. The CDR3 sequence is CASSTPRFTSGSLREQYF. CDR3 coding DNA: TGTGCCAGCAGCACCCCCCGATTCACTAGCGGGAGTTTGAGGGAGCAGTACTTC.

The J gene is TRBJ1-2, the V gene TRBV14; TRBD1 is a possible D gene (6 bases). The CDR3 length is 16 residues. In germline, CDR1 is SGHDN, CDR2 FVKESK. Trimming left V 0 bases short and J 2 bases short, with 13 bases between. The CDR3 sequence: CASSQDRQAGNYGYTF. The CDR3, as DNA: TGTGCCAGCAGCCAAGACAGACAGGCAGGGAACTATGGCTACACCTTC.

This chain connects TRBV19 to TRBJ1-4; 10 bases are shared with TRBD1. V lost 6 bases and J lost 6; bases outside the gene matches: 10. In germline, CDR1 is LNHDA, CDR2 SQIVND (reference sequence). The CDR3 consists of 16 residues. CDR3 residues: CASSIITGTGDEKLFF. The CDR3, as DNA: TGTGCCAGTAGCATAATCACCGGGACAGGGGATGAAAAACTGTTTTTT.

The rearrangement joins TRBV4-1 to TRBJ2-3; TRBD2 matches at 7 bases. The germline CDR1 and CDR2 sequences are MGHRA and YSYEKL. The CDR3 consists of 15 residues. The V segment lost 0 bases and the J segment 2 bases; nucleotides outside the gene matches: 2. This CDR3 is CASSQELANTDTQYF. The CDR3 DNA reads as TGCGCCAGCAGCCAAGAACTAGCGAACACAGATACGCAGTATTTT.

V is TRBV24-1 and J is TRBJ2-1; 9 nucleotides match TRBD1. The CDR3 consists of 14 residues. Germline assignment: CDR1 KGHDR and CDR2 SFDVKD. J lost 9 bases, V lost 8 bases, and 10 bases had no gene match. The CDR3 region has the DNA TGTGCCACCACCGAGGGACAGGGATGGAGTGAGCAGTTCTTC. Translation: CATTEGQGWSEQFF.